This entry concerns a single T cell receptor (beta chain). Germline CDR1 MGHRA, CDR2 YSYEKL. There are 16 residues in the CDR3. The V gene lost 0 bases and the J gene lost 0 bases, with 9 bases spanning the gap. The sample comes from a study of CD8 T cells in Susac syndrome. With random hexamers, roughly 0.45 to 1 ug RNA was reverse transcribed. In TCRdb, the immunoSEQ multiplex PCR reads were re-called with MiXCR into one record per CDR3 protein. The sample has some 160,000 distinct CDR3 sequences; about 95% are singletons. The study sequenced TCR beta in blood CD8+ and CD4+ T cells. The rearrangement joins TRBV4-1 to TRBJ2-4; possible D gene TRBD1, 6 bases. Material: CD8+ T cells from PBMCs. This sequence originates from a human donor with multiple sclerosis. The CDR3 region is CASSQEGTLAKNIQYF. CDR3 bases: TGCGCCAGCAGCCAAGAAGGGACATTAGCCAAAAACATTCAGTACTTC.